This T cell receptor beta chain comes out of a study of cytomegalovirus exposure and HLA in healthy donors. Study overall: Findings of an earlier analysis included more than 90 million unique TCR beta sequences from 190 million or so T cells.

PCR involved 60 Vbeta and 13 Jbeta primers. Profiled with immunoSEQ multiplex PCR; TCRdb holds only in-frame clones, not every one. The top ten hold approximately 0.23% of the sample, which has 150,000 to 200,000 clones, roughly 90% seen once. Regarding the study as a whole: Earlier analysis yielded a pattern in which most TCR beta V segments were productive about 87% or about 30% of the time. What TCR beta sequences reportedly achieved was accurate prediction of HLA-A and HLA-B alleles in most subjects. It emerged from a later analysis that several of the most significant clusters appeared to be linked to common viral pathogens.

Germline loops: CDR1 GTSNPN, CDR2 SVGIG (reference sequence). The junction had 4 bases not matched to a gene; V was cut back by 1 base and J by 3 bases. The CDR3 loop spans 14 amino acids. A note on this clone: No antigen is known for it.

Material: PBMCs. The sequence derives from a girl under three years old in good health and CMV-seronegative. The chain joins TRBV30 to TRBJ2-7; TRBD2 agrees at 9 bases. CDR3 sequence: CAWSGAGGYYEQYF. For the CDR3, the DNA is TGTGCCTGGAGTGGAGCGGGAGGTTACTACGAGCAGTACTTC.